Given below is one TCR beta chain in context. The antigen is unknown. The source of the sample is a study of T cell responses to AZD1222 COVID-19 vaccine. Study-wide results and caveats: Repertoires were obtained only post-peak T cell response. White British ancestry dominated among donors, who included more females, and clonal diversity was possibly underestimated. Spike-specific TCR depth and breadth grew after two AZD1222 doses. Spike-wide coverage was observed for vaccine-associated CD4 TCRs, with dominant responses at 160-218 and 743-854.

The germline V gene encodes CDR1 LGHDT and CDR2 YNNKEL (reference sequence). The CDR3 runs to 15 residues. Unmatched junction bases numbered 8, after V lost 1 base and J lost 7 bases. Profiled with immunoSEQ multiplex PCR; TCRdb holds only in-frame clones, not every one. The sample lists 140,000 or so clones, around 92% occurring once. The material sequenced was peripheral blood, taken on day 0 of AZD1222 vaccination. This sequence was found in an adult in good health. The chain is built from TRBV3-1 (or the pseudogene TRBV3-2) and TRBJ1-2, with TRBD1 matching over 8 bases. CDR3 amino acids: CASSQVRSGGGGYTF. The DNA of the CDR3 is TGTGCCAGCAGCCAAGTCAGATCAGGGGGCGGTGGCTACACCTTC.